The 21 T cell receptor beta chains below all came from one sample that was sequenced in a study of OX40 agonist ivuxolimab in advanced cancers. This table comes from immunoSEQ multiplex PCR, and its TCRdb copy is limited to in-frame clones, with some not included. Of about 7,300 clones detected, roughly 80% appear once; the ten largest clones hold 73%. The specimen comprised CD4+ or CD8+ T cells sorted from blood, sampled in a trial of the OX40 agonist ivuxolimab. These receptors all come from an adult with an advanced solid tumor such as melanoma, head and neck, liver or kidney cancer.

The chain recombines TRBV2 with TRBJ2-5, with TRBD1 matching over 10 bases. The V gene end was trimmed by 5 bases and the J gene end by 4 bases; junction bases not matched to a gene: 10. The length of the CDR3 is 16 residues. In germline, CDR1 is SNHLY, CDR2 FYNNEI. The CDR3 loop reads CASSLSWTGGVETQYF. CDR3 in DNA: TGTGCCAGCAGTCTATCCTGGACAGGGGGTGTAGAGACCCAGTACTTC.

The chain couples TRBV5-6 to TRBJ2-5; D remains unclear. The J call may be in error: the DNA end matches TRBJ2-7 better. This CDR3 is built from 12 residues. Germline V gene data show CDR1 as SGHDT and CDR2 as YYEEEE. CDR3 nucleotides: TGTGCCAGCAGCTTGGTGGGCTACGAGCAGTACTTC. Protein sequence: CASSLVGYEQYF.

The chain carries TRBV7-2 and TRBJ1-5; D uncertain. Trimming cost V 8 bases and J 1 base, with 15 bases left between them. The CDR3 runs 15 residues. Germline loops: CDR1 SGHTA, CDR2 FQGNSA. CDR3 DNA: TGTGCCAGCCTAAAAGATGCGGGGAGCAATCAGCCCCAGCATTTT. Amino acid sequence: CASLKDAGSNQPQHF.

This clone was detected only a few times. The chain links TRBV11-2 to TRBJ2-7, with 7 nucleotides matching TRBD1. The CDR3 consists of 14 residues. The V gene end was trimmed by 5 bases and the J gene end by 3 bases; junction bases not matched to a gene: 7. The germline gives CDR1 SGHAT, CDR2 FQNNGV. The CDR3: CASSHRDRNYEQYF. The DNA for the CDR3 is TGTGCCAGCAGCCACCGGGACAGAAACTACGAGCAGTACTTC.

V is TRBV30 and J is TRBJ2-7, with 8 bases lining up with TRBD2. Per germline, CDR1 GTSNPN and CDR2 SVGIG (reference sequence). This CDR3 has 13 amino acids. V lost 5 bases and J lost 3; bases outside the gene matches: 6. DNA of the CDR3: TGTGCCTGGGGAAGCGGGGGATACTACGAGCAGTACTTC. Translated: CAWGSGGYYEQYF.

The V and J genes are TRBV7-6 and TRBJ1-3; no clear D. Germline CDR1 is SGHVS and CDR2 is FNYEAQ. Trimming removed 4 bases from V and 8 bases from J, with 15 bases in between. The CDR3 covers 14 residues. DNA of the CDR3: TGTGCCAGCAGCTCGATATGGGGTACGGACACCATATATTTT. Translating gives CASSSIWGTDTIYF.

This clone appeared once. This chain joins TRBV30 and TRBJ2-2, with 11 bases fitting TRBD2. The CDR3 totals 15 residues. The germline gives CDR1 GTSNPN, CDR2 SVGIG (reference sequence). Trimming cost V 3 bases and J 3 bases; bases outside gene matches: 3. The CDR3 spells CAWRTSGVHTGELFF. CDR3 coding DNA: TGTGCCTGGAGGACTAGCGGGGTACACACCGGGGAGCTGTTTTTT.

This clone has just a few counts. Here the CDR3 DNA reads TGTGCCATCAGTGAGCCGGCCAGTTTCTACGAGCAGTACTTC. Protein product: CAISEPASFYEQYF. V usage is TRBV10-3 and J usage is TRBJ2-7; D remains unclear. The CDR3 covers 14 residues. Germline V gene data show CDR1 as ENHRY and CDR2 as SYGVKD. Trimming cost V 2 bases and J 3 bases, with 11 bases left between them.

The chain uses TRBV18 and TRBJ2-1; TRBD1 agrees at 10 bases. Germline V gene lookup returns CDR1 KGHSH and CDR2 LQKENI. The junction had 10 bases not matched to a gene; V was cut back by 3 bases and J by 8 bases. This CDR3 contains 16 residues. In nucleotides, the CDR3 is TGTGCCAGCTCACCGGTAGTAGGACAGGGGGTGTATGAGCAGTTCTTC. It yields the protein CASSPVVGQGVYEQFF.

The genes are TRBV30 and TRBJ2-3, with D perhaps TRBD1 (7 bases). Germline V gene data show CDR1 as GTSNPN and CDR2 as SVGIG (reference sequence). Trimming pared 1 base from V and 4 bases from J, leaving 12 bases between. The CDR3 length is 14 residues. The CDR3 sequence: CAWSGQGEADTQYF. In nucleotides, the CDR3 is TGTGCCTGGAGTGGGCAGGGGGAGGCAGATACGCAGTATTTT.

This clone was seen just once. The chain employs TRBV30 and TRBJ2-5, with TRBD2 matching 10 bases. This CDR3 contains 16 residues. The germline CDR1 and CDR2 sequences are GTSNPN and SVGIG (reference sequence). Trimming took 2 bases from V and 0 from J; bases not matched to a gene: 6. Here the CDR3 DNA reads TGTGCCTGGAGTTGGGATAGCGGGGGGTACCAAGAGACCCAGTACTTC. Its protein product is CAWSWDSGGYQETQYF.

The rearrangement uses TRBV7-9 and TRBJ2-4, with 10 bases that match TRBD1. The CDR3 extends over 17 amino acids. The junction had 7 bases not matched to a gene; V was cut back by 4 bases and J by 1 base. In germline, CDR1 is SEHNR, CDR2 FQNEAQ (reference sequence). The CDR3 loop is CASSWTGGGSAKNIQYF. DNA of the CDR3: TGTGCCAGCAGCTGGACAGGGGGTGGTTCGGCCAAAAACATTCAGTACTTC.

The chain couples TRBV19 to TRBJ1-5, with D unclear. CDR1 and CDR2 from the germline V gene are LNHDA and SQIVND (reference sequence). CDR3 size: 17 residues. V was clipped by 2 bases and J by 3 bases, with 17 bases between them. CDR3 nucleotide sequence: TGTGCCAGTAGTATACCACGGGGTGGTGCCATCAATCAGCCCCAGCATTTT. Protein product: CASSIPRGGAINQPQHF. The entire variable domain, with the rest obtained from reference TRBV19 and TRBJ1-5, is as follows: DGGITQSPKYLFRKEGQNVTLSCEQNLNHDAMYWYRQDPGQGLRLIYYSQIVNDFQKGDIAEGYSVSREKKESFPLTVTSAQKNPTAFYLCASSIPRGGAINQPQHFGDGTRLSIL.

The chain uses TRBV4-1 and TRBJ1-1; D gene uncertain. This CDR3 has 17 residues. Germline V CDR1 and CDR2: MGHRA, YSYEKL. The ends were cut back, 1 base at V and 0 bases at J, with 15 bases in the middle. CDR3 in DNA: TGCGCCAGCAGCCAAGTCGAGGAAGCGAGTATGAACACTGAAGCTTTCTTT. Translation gives CASSQVEEASMNTEAFF.

The V call is TRBV15, the J call TRBJ1-4; 9 nucleotides line up with TRBD1. CDR1 and CDR2 from the germline V gene are LNHNV and YYDKDF (reference sequence). Trimming removed 3 bases from V and 7 bases from J; junction bases left unmatched: 6. The CDR3 is made up of 15 amino acids. CDR3 loop: CATSRGQGIGEKLFF. CDR3 DNA sequence: TGTGCCACCAGCAGGGGACAGGGAATAGGTGAAAAACTGTTTTTT.

The chain joins TRBV7-6 to TRBJ2-7, with D possibly called TRBD1 or TRBD2 (5 bases each). CDR1 and CDR2 (germline): SGHVS, FNYEAQ. CDR3 length equals 18 residues. V dropped 2 bases and J dropped 0 bases, with 20 bases sitting between them. In DNA form, the CDR3 reads TGTGCCAGCAGCTTAACGGAATGGGACGTAAGCAGCTCCTACGAGCAGTACTTC. This gives the protein CASSLTEWDVSSSYEQYF.

The chain is built from TRBV11-2 and TRBJ2-7, with TRBD2 identical over 9 bases. With 2 bases clipped from V and 2 bases from J, the junction kept 10 bases outside the gene matches. CDR1 and CDR2 from the germline V gene are SGHAT and FQNNGV. This CDR3 is built from 17 residues. The CDR3 sequence: CASSLFSLAGTTYEQYF. CDR3 in DNA: TGTGCCAGCAGCTTATTTTCGCTAGCGGGGACAACCTACGAGCAGTACTTC.

The chain combines TRBV27 with TRBJ2-7; no firm D call. The CDR3 length is 12 residues. V was cut by 8 bases and J by 6 bases, with 14 bases left in between. Germline lookup yields CDR1 MNHEY and CDR2 SMNVEV (reference sequence). The CDR3 region is CASGVRVGEQYF. The CDR3 DNA sequence: TGTGCCAGCGGGGTTAGGGTTGGCGAGCAGTACTTC.

The genes are TRBV28 and TRBJ1-1; no firm D call. Trimming took 3 bases from V and 1 from J, leaving 15 bases between them. This CDR3 contains 16 residues. Per the germline V gene, CDR1 is MDHEN and CDR2 is SYDVKM. CDR3 amino acids: CASSFPDDGGNTEAFF. CDR3 in DNA: TGTGCCAGCAGTTTCCCAGATGACGGAGGGAACACTGAAGCTTTCTTT.

The rearrangement uses TRBV25-1 and TRBJ1-1; a weak D match, TRBD1 (5 bases). The V end lost 6 bases, the J end lost 1 base, and 12 bases lay between the germline ends. The CDR3 runs 14 residues. Germline values: CDR1 MGHDK, CDR2 SYGVNS. The CDR3 sequence is CASRGKGANTEAFF. The CDR3 nucleotides are TGTGCCAGCAGGGGGAAAGGGGCGAACACTGAAGCTTTCTTT.

V gene TRBV19 combines with J gene TRBJ2-1; D is undetermined. This CDR3 has 15 amino acids. V was cut by 2 bases and J by 2 bases, with 10 bases left in between. CDR1 is LNHDA and CDR2 is SQIVND in the germline V gene (reference sequence). This CDR3 is CASSISGFPYNEQFF. The CDR3 coding sequence is TGTGCCAGTAGTATATCCGGATTCCCCTACAATGAGCAGTTCTTC.